A single sample is the source of the 8 T cell receptor beta chains below, sequenced in a study of T cells in Graves' hyperthyroidism and ophthalmopathy. From RNA transcripts, TCR beta CDR3 regions were amplified. HTBI primers were employed in a first-round RT-PCR of the TCR CDR3. TCRdb reprocessed the multiplex PCR reads via MiXCR and lists one record per CDR3 protein. The table records nearly 600,000 distinct CDR3 sequences, 12% to 15% of them present only once. The sequencing sample was made of blood. The receptor set was obtained from a young woman with Graves' ophthalmopathy.

In its sample, this clonotype was seen a few times. The chain links TRBV5-8 to TRBJ2-2, with TRBD1 as a possible D gene (6 bases). Trimming removed 4 bases at V and 1 base at J, with 8 bases between. CDR1 is SGHTS and CDR2 is YDEGEE in the germline V gene. This CDR3 spans 14 amino acids. Here the CDR3 DNA reads TGTGCCAGCAGCACGGGACAGAACACCGGGGAGCTGTTTTTT. The encoded protein is CASSTGQNTGELFF.

There are many counts of this clonotype. The chain employs TRBV12-3 or TRBV12-4 and TRBJ2-7; maybe TRBD1 (6 bases). The ends were cut back, 5 bases at V and 0 bases at J, with 14 bases in the middle. The CDR3 is 15 amino acids. The DNA for the CDR3 is TGTGCCAGCAGTCCCGAGACAGGCCACTCCTACGAGCAGTACTTC. As protein: CASSPETGHSYEQYF.

There are many counts of this clonotype. The rearrangement uses TRBV7-2 and TRBJ2-3, with D tentatively TRBD2 (5 bases). Germline CDR1 is SGHTA and CDR2 is FQGNSA. This CDR3 has 14 residues. V lost 4 bases to trimming and J lost 4 bases, with 12 bases between them. The CDR3 bases are TGTGCCAGCAGCTCGTACGTGAGGGCAGATACGCAGTATTTT. Amino acids: CASSSYVRADTQYF.

This chain links TRBV4-3 with TRBJ2-5; the D gene is possibly TRBD2 (5 bases). V lost 4 bases to trimming and J lost 4 bases, with 13 bases between them. The CDR3 is 14 amino acids. Germline lookup yields CDR1 LGHNA and CDR2 YSLEER. DNA for the CDR3: TGCGCCAGCAGCCGGTTTGAGGGCCGAGAGACCCAGTACTTC. It yields the protein CASSRFEGRETQYF.

This clonotype was observed at least ten times. The chain is built from TRBV9 and TRBJ2-7; D gene uncertain. Trimming pared 1 base from V and 0 bases from J, leaving 8 bases between. Germline V gene sequence: CDR1 SGDLS, CDR2 YYNGEE. The CDR3 has 14 residues. The CDR3 is CASSVSLSSYEQYF. CDR3 DNA: TGTGCCAGCAGCGTAAGTTTAAGCTCCTACGAGCAGTACTTC.

Comment on this clonotype: This sequence may be a read error, since a much larger clone differs from it by one base. The genes are TRBV28 and TRBJ1-2; TRBD1 is a possible D gene (6 bases). The germline gives CDR1 MDHEN, CDR2 SYDVKM. Between the trimmed V and J ends, which lost 3 bases and 0 bases, there was a span of 8 bases. The CDR3 totals 14 residues. CDR3 in amino acids: CASSFGQSNYGYTF. In DNA, the CDR3 is TGTGCCAGCAGTTTCGGACAGTCTAACTATGGCTACACCTTC.

This clonotype was seen many times. V and J are TRBV6-2 or TRBV6-3 and TRBJ1-5; D is ambiguous. This CDR3 comprises 13 residues. The ends were cut back, 6 bases at V and 6 bases at J, with 12 bases in the middle. Germline V gene data show CDR1 as MNHEY and CDR2 as SVGEGT. The CDR3 DNA reads TGTGCCAGCAGCGCCCCTAGAAGTCAGCCCCAGCATTTT. Translating it yields CASSAPRSQPQHF.

This chain connects TRBV5-6 to TRBJ2-2, with D perhaps TRBD1 (5 bases). CDR1 SGHDT and CDR2 YYEEEE come from the germline V gene. The length of the CDR3 is 15 residues. Trimming took 0 bases from V and 8 from J, leaving 14 bases between them. The CDR3 DNA sequence: TGTGCCAGCAGCTTGGGCGCCAGGGATCCGGGGGAGCTGTTTTTT. Protein: CASSLGARDPGELFF. The whole variable domain, remainder taken from reference TRBV5-6 and TRBJ2-2, is DAGVTQSPTHLIKTRGQQVTLRCSPKSGHDTVSWYQQALGQGPQFIFQYYEEEERQRGNFPDRFSGHQFPNYSSELNVNALLLGDSALYLCASSLGARDPGELFFGEGSRLTVL.